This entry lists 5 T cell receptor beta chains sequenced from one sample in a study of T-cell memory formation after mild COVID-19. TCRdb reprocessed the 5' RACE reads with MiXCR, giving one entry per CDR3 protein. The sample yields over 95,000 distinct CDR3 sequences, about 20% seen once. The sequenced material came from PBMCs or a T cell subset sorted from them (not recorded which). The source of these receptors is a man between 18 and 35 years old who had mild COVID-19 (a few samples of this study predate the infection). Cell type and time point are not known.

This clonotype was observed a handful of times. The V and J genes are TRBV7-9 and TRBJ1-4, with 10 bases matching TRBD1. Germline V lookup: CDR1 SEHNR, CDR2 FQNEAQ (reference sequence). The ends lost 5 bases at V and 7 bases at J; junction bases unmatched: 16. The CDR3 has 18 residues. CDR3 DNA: TGTGCCAGCAGCCTCCCCCGGGGACAGGGGCGACGCGGTGAAAAACTGTTTTTT. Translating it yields CASSLPRGQGRRGEKLFF.

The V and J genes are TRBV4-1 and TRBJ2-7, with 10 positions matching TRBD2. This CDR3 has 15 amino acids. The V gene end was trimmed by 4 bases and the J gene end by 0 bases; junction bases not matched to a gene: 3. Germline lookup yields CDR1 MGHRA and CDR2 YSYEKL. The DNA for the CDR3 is TGCGCCAGCAGCCGACCTAGCGGGGGCTCCTACGAGCAGTACTTC. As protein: CASSRPSGGSYEQYF.

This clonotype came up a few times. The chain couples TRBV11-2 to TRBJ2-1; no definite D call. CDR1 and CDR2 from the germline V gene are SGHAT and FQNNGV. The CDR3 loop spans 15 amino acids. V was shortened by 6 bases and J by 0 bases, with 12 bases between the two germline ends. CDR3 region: CASRSGRSSYNEQFF. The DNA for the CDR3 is TGTGCCAGCAGGAGTGGACGGAGCTCCTACAATGAGCAGTTCTTC.

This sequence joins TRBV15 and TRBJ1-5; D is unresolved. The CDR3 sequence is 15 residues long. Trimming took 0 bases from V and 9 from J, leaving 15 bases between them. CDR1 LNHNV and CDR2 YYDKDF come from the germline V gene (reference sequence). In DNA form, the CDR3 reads TGTGCCACCAGCAGAGATTCGACAACCGCGCCGCCCCAGCATTTT. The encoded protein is CATSRDSTTAPPQHF.

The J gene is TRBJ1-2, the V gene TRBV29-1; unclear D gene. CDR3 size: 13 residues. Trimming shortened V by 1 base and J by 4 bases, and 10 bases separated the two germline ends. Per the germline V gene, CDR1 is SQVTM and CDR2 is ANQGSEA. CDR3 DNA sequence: TGCAGCGTTGAAGGGGAGGCCGGCTATGGCTACACCTTC. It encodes CSVEGEAGYGYTF.